Listed below are T cell receptor beta chains from one sample, sequenced in a study of B cell selection in AIRE deficiency. Sequencing used immunoSEQ multiplex PCR; TCRdb keeps in-frame clones, though not all of them. This table holds about 23,000 clones, around 97% found once. The sequenced sample consisted of conventional CD4+ T cells sorted from PBMCs. These receptor sequences come from a human donor with AIRE deficiency. Each CDR3 is given with its conserved first and last residue. D genes are given only for firm matches. A clone size is listed for some rows: how often the clone was seen (once, few, many), or a class if it is expanded.

d_call: TRBD2
v_call: TRBV4-2
j_call: TRBJ2-3
clone_size: once
cdr3_nt: TGTGCCAGCAGCCAAGTAATAGCGGGAGTGCGTCGGACAGATACGCAGTATTTT
cdr3_aa: CASSQVIAGVRRTDTQYF

d_call: TRBD2
v_call: TRBV7-9
j_call: TRBJ2-7
clone_size: once
cdr3_nt: TGTGCCAGCAGTTCGGGACTAGCGAGCAAATACTCCTACGAGCAGTACTTC
cdr3_aa: CASSSGLASKYSYEQYF

d_call: TRBD2
v_call: TRBV5-6
j_call: TRBJ2-2
clone_size: .
cdr3_nt: TGTGCCAGCAGCTCCCTGACTAGCCTCGGGACCGGGGAGCTGTTTTTT
cdr3_aa: CASSSLTSLGTGELFF

d_call: .
v_call: TRBV7-8
j_call: TRBJ2-7
clone_size: once
cdr3_nt: TGTGCCAGCAGCGCCTCTGCGGGACGCGAGCAGTACTTC
cdr3_aa: CASSASAGREQYF

d_call: .
v_call: TRBV5-1
j_call: TRBJ2-5
clone_size: .
cdr3_nt: TGCGCCAGCAGCCGGGAAATCGGAGAGACCCAGTACTTC
cdr3_aa: CASSREIGETQYF

d_call: TRBD1
v_call: TRBV9
j_call: TRBJ2-2
clone_size: .
cdr3_nt: TGTGCCAGCAGCGTCAGACAGGGGAACACCGGGGAGCTGTTTTTT
cdr3_aa: CASSVRQGNTGELFF

d_call: TRBD1
v_call: TRBV29-1
j_call: TRBJ1-2
clone_size: .
cdr3_nt: TGCAGCGTTAAATTGACAGGGGACTATGGCTACACCTTC
cdr3_aa: CSVKLTGDYGYTF

d_call: .
v_call: TRBV28
j_call: TRBJ1-2
clone_size: once
cdr3_nt: TGTGCCAGCACCTGGGGGGGCAGGAACTATGGCTACACCTTC
cdr3_aa: CASTWGGRNYGYTF

d_call: .
v_call: TRBV27
j_call: TRBJ2-1
clone_size: .
cdr3_nt: TGTGCCAGCAGTTTAGATCTAGGGGGGCAAATCTCCTACAATGAGCAGTTCTTC
cdr3_aa: CASSLDLGGQISYNEQFF

d_call: .
v_call: TRBV6-5
j_call: TRBJ2-7
clone_size: .
cdr3_nt: TGTGCCAGCAGTTACTCGTGGCGGCAGGGCGGGTACGAGCAGTACTTC
cdr3_aa: CASSYSWRQGGYEQYF

d_call: .
v_call: TRBV28
j_call: TRBJ1-4
clone_size: .
cdr3_nt: TGTGCCAGCAGTTCCTCCTCCCATTGGAAAAAACTGTTTTTT
cdr3_aa: CASSSSSHWKKLFF

d_call: .
v_call: TRBV9
j_call: TRBJ2-6
clone_size: .
cdr3_nt: TGTGCCAGCAGCGTAGCTCGGGCTCGCATAGCGGGGGCCAACGTCCTGACTTTC
cdr3_aa: CASSVARARIAGANVLTF

d_call: .
v_call: TRBV6-5
j_call: TRBJ1-2
clone_size: .
cdr3_nt: TGTGCCAGCACCCTGGGCGGATACTATGGCTACACCTTC
cdr3_aa: CASTLGGYYGYTF

d_call: .
v_call: TRBV10-3
j_call: TRBJ1-1
clone_size: .
cdr3_nt: TGTGCCACCGTCGGGGCCATGAACACTGAAGCTTTCTTT
cdr3_aa: CATVGAMNTEAFF

d_call: TRBD1
v_call: TRBV7-2
j_call: TRBJ1-5
clone_size: .
cdr3_nt: TGTGCCAGCAGCTCACAGGGGGGGCAGTCGAATCAGCCCCAGCATTTT
cdr3_aa: CASSSQGGQSNQPQHF

d_call: TRBD2
v_call: TRBV5-4
j_call: TRBJ2-7
clone_size: .
cdr3_nt: TGTGCCAGCAGCCTCGGACTAGCGGCTCTCGAGCAGTACTTC
cdr3_aa: CASSLGLAALEQYF

d_call: .
v_call: TRBV29-1
j_call: TRBJ2-7
clone_size: .
cdr3_nt: TGCAGCGTTGGAGAGGCGGTCTCCGGTGGTCAGTACTACGAGCAGTACTTC
cdr3_aa: CSVGEAVSGGQYYEQYF

d_call: TRBD2
v_call: TRBV5-4
j_call: TRBJ2-7
clone_size: .
cdr3_nt: TGTGCCAGCAGCAGGACTAGCGGGCCTTACGAGCAGTACTTC
cdr3_aa: CASSRTSGPYEQYF

d_call: .
v_call: TRBV6-5
j_call: TRBJ1-5
clone_size: .
cdr3_nt: TGTGCCAGCAGTTACCGGCAGGGCAATCAGCCCCAGCATTTT
cdr3_aa: CASSYRQGNQPQHF

d_call: TRBD1
v_call: TRBV19
j_call: TRBJ2-4
clone_size: .
cdr3_nt: TGTGCCAGTAGGGCCCGTGGGTTCGGGACAGGTTCACTAGCCAAAAACATTCAGTACTTC
cdr3_aa: CASRARGFGTGSLAKNIQYF

d_call: .
v_call: TRBV6-6
j_call: TRBJ2-7
clone_size: .
cdr3_nt: TGTGCCAGCCACGGCCTCTACGAGCAGTACTTC
cdr3_aa: CASHGLYEQYF

d_call: .
v_call: TRBV10-3
j_call: TRBJ1-3
clone_size: .
cdr3_nt: TGTGCCATCAGTCATCAAACCTCTGGAAACACCATATATTTT
cdr3_aa: CAISHQTSGNTIYF

d_call: TRBD1
v_call: TRBV15
j_call: TRBJ2-7
clone_size: once
cdr3_nt: TGTGCCACCAGCAGACTCCCCGGTGCAGGGGGAGCCTACGAGCAGTACTTC
cdr3_aa: CATSRLPGAGGAYEQYF

d_call: .
v_call: TRBV7-2
j_call: TRBJ2-5
clone_size: .
cdr3_nt: TGTGCCAGCAGCTTAACCTCTCCCTTTCGGACAGAAGGGGTCGAGACCCAGTACTTC
cdr3_aa: CASSLTSPFRTEGVETQYF

d_call: TRBD2
v_call: TRBV29-1
j_call: TRBJ2-3
clone_size: .
cdr3_nt: TGCAGCGTTAACGGGGGGAGTTTCGGGCATACGCAGTATTTT
cdr3_aa: CSVNGGSFGHTQYF

d_call: .
v_call: TRBV28
j_call: TRBJ2-7
clone_size: once
cdr3_nt: TGTGCCTCTACCACTTGGGGGGTCCCCTTGGAGCAGTACTTC
cdr3_aa: CASTTWGVPLEQYF

d_call: .
v_call: TRBV25-1
j_call: TRBJ1-2
clone_size: .
cdr3_nt: TGTGCCAGCAAATCATCCACAGATGGCTACACCTTC
cdr3_aa: CASKSSTDGYTF

d_call: .
v_call: TRBV6-1
j_call: TRBJ1-2
clone_size: .
cdr3_nt: TGTGCCAGCAGTGAGCAAGGTGGCTACACCTTC
cdr3_aa: CASSEQGGYTF

d_call: TRBD2
v_call: TRBV9
j_call: TRBJ2-7
clone_size: .
cdr3_nt: TGTGCCAGCAGCGTGGCACCGGGGGCCAGCGGGGGCTACGAGCAGTACTTC
cdr3_aa: CASSVAPGASGGYEQYF

d_call: TRBD1
v_call: TRBV5-1
j_call: TRBJ2-7
clone_size: .
cdr3_nt: TGCGCCAGCAAGACTGGACAGGGGGAGTACGAGCAGTACTTC
cdr3_aa: CASKTGQGEYEQYF

d_call: TRBD1
v_call: TRBV25-1
j_call: TRBJ1-1
clone_size: .
cdr3_nt: TGTGCCAGCAGCGGACAGGTCGTAGGAGCTTTCTTT
cdr3_aa: CASSGQVVGAFF

d_call: .
v_call: TRBV14
j_call: TRBJ2-2
clone_size: .
cdr3_nt: TGTGCCAGCAGCCAGAACCTCCCTGGGGCCGGGGAGCTGTTTTTT
cdr3_aa: CASSQNLPGAGELFF

d_call: .
v_call: TRBV7-2
j_call: TRBJ1-3
clone_size: .
cdr3_nt: TGTGCCAGCAGCTTAGTGGTAGGCCCTGGAAACACCATATATTTT
cdr3_aa: CASSLVVGPGNTIYF

d_call: .
v_call: TRBV18
j_call: TRBJ2-7
clone_size: .
cdr3_nt: TGTGCCAGCTCCCCCACAACAGGGACCTACGAGCAGTACTTC
cdr3_aa: CASSPTTGTYEQYF

d_call: .
v_call: TRBV5-5
j_call: TRBJ2-2
clone_size: once
cdr3_nt: TGTGCCAGCAGGTCGGTAGGGGGAGTTGGGACCGGGGAGCTGTTTTTT
cdr3_aa: CASRSVGGVGTGELFF

d_call: TRBD2
v_call: TRBV6-5
j_call: TRBJ2-4
clone_size: once
cdr3_nt: TGTGCCAGCAGTTACCGGCGGGAGACCCCCCAGTACTTC
cdr3_aa: CASSYRRETPQYF

d_call: TRBD2
v_call: TRBV7-9
j_call: TRBJ2-7
clone_size: .
cdr3_nt: TGTGCCAGCAGCTCCCTCCATAGCGGGAGCTACGAGCAGTACTTC
cdr3_aa: CASSSLHSGSYEQYF

d_call: .
v_call: TRBV5-3
j_call: TRBJ2-3
clone_size: .
cdr3_nt: TGTGCCAGAACCCTAAGACAGACTAGTAATCCCACAGATACGCAGTATTTT
cdr3_aa: CARTLRQTSNPTDTQYF

d_call: .
v_call: TRBV7-9
j_call: TRBJ1-5
clone_size: .
cdr3_nt: TGTGCCAGCAGCTTAGCGGCAGGGCCAAATAGCAATCAGCCCCAGCATTTT
cdr3_aa: CASSLAAGPNSNQPQHF

d_call: .
v_call: TRBV7-2
j_call: TRBJ1-4
clone_size: .
cdr3_nt: TGTGCCAGCAGCTTAGGGGGGTTGGCAACTAATGAAAAACTGTTTTTT
cdr3_aa: CASSLGGLATNEKLFF

d_call: .
v_call: TRBV18
j_call: TRBJ1-5
clone_size: .
cdr3_nt: TGTGCCAGCTCCCGCCGGGACGGCCGCAATCAGCCCCAGCATTTT
cdr3_aa: CASSRRDGRNQPQHF

d_call: .
v_call: TRBV25-1
j_call: TRBJ1-5
clone_size: once
cdr3_nt: TGTGCCAGCAGTGCAGGGGGCAATCAGCCCCAGCATTTT
cdr3_aa: CASSAGGNQPQHF

d_call: .
v_call: TRBV28
j_call: TRBJ1-2
clone_size: .
cdr3_nt: TGTGCCAGCAGCCCCTGGGATGCCGGGGCGTCCTATGGCTACACCTTC
cdr3_aa: CASSPWDAGASYGYTF

d_call: .
v_call: TRBV7-8
j_call: TRBJ2-5
clone_size: .
cdr3_nt: TGTGCCAGCAGCCCCTCCGAGGGGTATGAGACCCAGTACTTC
cdr3_aa: CASSPSEGYETQYF

d_call: .
v_call: TRBV12-5
j_call: TRBJ1-1
clone_size: .
cdr3_nt: TGTGCTAGTGGTTTGGTACTTCGGAGGAACACTGAAGCTTTCTTT
cdr3_aa: CASGLVLRRNTEAFF

d_call: TRBD1
v_call: TRBV10-3
j_call: TRBJ1-2
clone_size: .
cdr3_nt: TGTGCCATCAGTCGGACAGGGGGCTACACCTTC
cdr3_aa: CAISRTGGYTF

d_call: .
v_call: TRBV18
j_call: TRBJ2-5
clone_size: .
cdr3_nt: TGTGCCAGCTCACCAGGACACCCGTACCAAGAGACCCAGTACTTC
cdr3_aa: CASSPGHPYQETQYF

d_call: TRBD2
v_call: TRBV29-1
j_call: TRBJ2-7
clone_size: .
cdr3_nt: TGCAGCGTGGGGGGGGTAGCGGGAGACGAGCAGTACTTC
cdr3_aa: CSVGGVAGDEQYF

d_call: .
v_call: TRBV7-2
j_call: TRBJ2-3
clone_size: .
cdr3_nt: TGTGCCAGCAGCTTAGCGCTAGTCACAGATACGCAGTATTTT
cdr3_aa: CASSLALVTDTQYF

d_call: TRBD2
v_call: TRBV5-5
j_call: TRBJ2-3
clone_size: .
cdr3_nt: TGTGCCAGCAGCGCGGGAGGGCAAGATACGCAGTATTTT
cdr3_aa: CASSAGGQDTQYF

d_call: TRBD2
v_call: TRBV30
j_call: TRBJ2-7
clone_size: .
cdr3_nt: TGTGCCTGGAGTGTTGGGACTAGTACCGGCCACGAGCAGTACTTC
cdr3_aa: CAWSVGTSTGHEQYF

d_call: TRBD1
v_call: TRBV11-2
j_call: TRBJ2-1
clone_size: .
cdr3_nt: TGTGCCAGCAGCATCACCGGGACAGGGGGTCATGAGCAGTTCTTC
cdr3_aa: CASSITGTGGHEQFF

d_call: .
v_call: TRBV18
j_call: TRBJ2-7
clone_size: .
cdr3_nt: TGTGCCAGCTCACCACCCCGAAATAGGGGCTACGAGCAGTACTTC
cdr3_aa: CASSPPRNRGYEQYF

d_call: TRBD1
v_call: TRBV7-9
j_call: TRBJ1-6
clone_size: once
cdr3_nt: TGTGCCAGCAGCCCGTGGGACAGGGAGACTTCACCCCTCCACTTT
cdr3_aa: CASSPWDRETSPLHF

d_call: .
v_call: TRBV18
j_call: TRBJ1-4
clone_size: .
cdr3_nt: TGTGCCAGCTCACCTCCTGGACTTGGTGCGGAAAAACTGTTTTTT
cdr3_aa: CASSPPGLGAEKLFF